Following are 11 T cell receptor beta chains from one sample sequenced in a study of OX40 agonist ivuxolimab in advanced cancers. Libraries were prepared by immunoSEQ multiplex PCR; TCRdb keeps only in-frame clonotypes and omits some of them. The repertoire holds 53,000 or so clones, with about 81% as singletons. This specimen was CD4+ or CD8+ T cells sorted from blood, taken in a trial of the OX40 agonist ivuxolimab. These receptors were taken from an adult with an advanced solid tumor such as melanoma, head and neck, liver or kidney cancer.

This clone was recorded a few times. This chain links TRBV4-1 with TRBJ2-3; 9 bases map to TRBD2. The V and J ends lost 1 base and 4 bases, in that order; junction bases with no gene match: 6. The germline V gene encodes CDR1 MGHRA and CDR2 YSYEKL. This CDR3 is 16 amino acids long. The CDR3 bases are TGCGCCAGCAGCCAAGTGGCGGGAGGGCCTTCAGATACGCAGTATTTT. This sequence encodes CASSQVAGGPSDTQYF.

This chain joins TRBV21-1 and TRBJ2-7; the D call TRBD2 from the table was never checked on the DNA. TRBV21-1 is shown as a pseudogene. This CDR3 spans 15 amino acids. The CDR3 DNA reads as TGTGCCAGCAGCAAAAGGACTAGCGGGATTTACGAGCAGTACTTC. Translation: CASSKRTSGIYEQYF.

CDR3 nucleotides: TGTGCCAGCAGCGGGACTCATGTCGGGGAGCTGTTTTTT. This codes for CASSGTHVGELFF. The rearrangement uses TRBV27 and TRBJ2-2, with a tentative D call TRBD2 (6 bases). Germline V gene data show CDR1 as MNHEY and CDR2 as SMNVEV (reference sequence). The CDR3 runs to 13 residues. V lost 6 bases, J lost 7 bases, and 12 bases lay in between.

The chain carries TRBV5-5 and TRBJ1-1; D gene unclear. The V gene's germline CDR1 is SGHKS and CDR2 YYEKEE (reference sequence). The CDR3 covers 13 residues. Trimming shortened V by 2 bases and J by 7 bases, and 12 bases separated the two germline ends. CDR3: CASSFFSRSEAFF. CDR3 nucleotide sequence: TGTGCCAGCAGCTTTTTTTCGCGAAGTGAAGCTTTCTTT. Based on the CDR3 plus reference TRBV5-5 and TRBJ1-1, the full variable domain is DAGVTQSPTHLIKTRGQQVTLRCSPISGHKSVSWYQQVLGQGPQFIFQYYEKEERGRGNFPDRFSARQFPNYSSELNVNALLLGDSALYLCASSFFSRSEAFFGQGTRLTVV.

This chain links TRBV2 with TRBJ2-1; 11 bases fit TRBD2. With 4 bases clipped from V and 10 bases from J, the junction kept 6 bases outside the gene matches. This CDR3 comprises 14 residues. Per the germline V gene, CDR1 is SNHLY and CDR2 is FYNNEI. The CDR3 reads CASSGGLAGWEQFF. CDR3 DNA sequence: TGTGCCAGCAGTGGAGGACTAGCGGGTTGGGAGCAGTTCTTC.

This clone turned up a few times. V and J are TRBV5-1 and TRBJ2-1, with D possibly called TRBD1 or TRBD2 (5 bases each). CDR1 and CDR2 (germline): SGHRS, YFSETQ. With 4 bases removed from V and 7 bases from J, the gap between germline ends came to 12 bases. CDR3 length equals 13 residues. The CDR3 nucleotides read TGCGCCAGCAGCCGGCTGGGGGAAAATGAGCAGTTCTTC. Translating it yields CASSRLGENEQFF. Full variable domain (missing parts from reference TRBV5-1 and TRBJ2-1): KAGVTQTPRYLIKTRGQQVTLSCSPISGHRSVSWYQQTPGQGLQFLFEYFSETQRNKGNFPGRFSGRQFSNSRSEMNVSTLELGDSALYLCASSRLGENEQFFGPGTRLTVL.

In its sample, this clone was seen a few times. J is TRBJ2-1 and V is TRBV28, with TRBD2 matching over 13 bases. Germline values: CDR1 MDHEN, CDR2 SYDVKM. The trim removed 7 bases at V and 9 bases at J, leaving 9 bases unmatched. The CDR3 totals 15 residues. The CDR3 loop is CASTTWGTSGTEQFF. CDR3 bases: TGTGCCAGCACCACATGGGGGACTAGCGGGACTGAGCAGTTCTTC.

V is TRBV19 and J is TRBJ2-5, with 7 nucleotides matching TRBD2. CDR1 and CDR2 (germline): LNHDA, SQIVND (reference sequence). J lost 2 bases, V lost 9 bases, and 6 bases had no gene match. The length of the CDR3 is 13 residues. CDR3: CASGGGRQETQYF. CDR3 bases: TGTGCCAGCGGGGGAGGGAGGCAAGAGACCCAGTACTTC.

The J gene is TRBJ1-2, the V gene TRBV11-2; 7 bases align to TRBD1. Per the germline V gene, CDR1 is SGHAT and CDR2 is FQNNGV. V shed 5 bases, J shed 5 bases, and the junction held 17 bases outside the gene matches. This CDR3 has 17 residues. CDR3 amino acids: CASSTRAPGQRLYGYTF. In nucleotides, the CDR3 is TGTGCCAGCAGCACGCGGGCCCCGGGACAGCGACTTTATGGCTACACCTTC.

CDR3 protein: CASSPGGRYEQYF. CDR3 DNA sequence: TGTGCCAGCAGCCCCGGGGGCCGCTACGAGCAGTACTTC. J is TRBJ2-7 and V is TRBV13, with D perhaps matching TRBD1 or TRBD2 (6 bases each). Germline CDR1 reads PRHDT; CDR2 reads FYEKMQ (reference sequence). V lost 5 bases, J lost 3 bases, and 11 bases lay in between. The CDR3 covers 13 residues. The full variable domain, with the rest looked up from reference TRBV13 and TRBJ2-7, is AAGVIQSPRHLIKEKRETATLKCYPIPRHDTVYWYQQGPGQDPQFLISFYEKMQSDKGSIPDRFSAQQFSDYHSELNMSSLELGDSALYFCASSPGGRYEQYFGPGTRLTVT.

The J gene is TRBJ2-6, the V gene TRBV11-2; 7 bases are shared with TRBD1. The ends lost 6 bases at V and 0 bases at J; junction bases unmatched: 2. This CDR3 is 15 amino acids long. Germline lookup yields CDR1 SGHAT and CDR2 FQNNGV. CDR3: CASSRQGSGANVLTF. CDR3 coding DNA: TGTGCCAGCAGTCGACAGGGCTCTGGGGCCAACGTCCTGACTTTC.